The rows below give T cell receptor beta chains drawn from one sample of a study of graft-versus-host responses after intestinal transplantation. Measured with immunoSEQ multiplex PCR; TCRdb has only the in-frame clones, and not every one. The data show around 97,000 clones, 80% to 95% seen once. The antigens for these receptors are not known. The input for sequencing was unstimulated CD8+ T cells sorted from spleen or lymph node cells, taken before intestinal transplant. Receptor source: a human donor who received an intestinal transplant. The CDR3 runs from the conserved cysteine through the conserved F or W. A D gene is named only where the DNA matches it firmly. Only some rows state a clone size, as once, few, many or a class for expanded clones.

d_call clone_size j_call v_call cdr3_nt cdr3_aa
NA once TRBJ1-4 TRBV27 TGTGCCAGCAGTAAGGGGGTCCCAGAGGGAAAACTGTTTTTT CASSKGVPEGKLFF
NA NA TRBJ2-7 TRBV27 TGTGCCAGCAGTCAACCGGGACTGGCATACGAGCAGTACTTC CASSQPGLAYEQYF
TRBD2 NA TRBJ2-5 TRBV11-2 TGTGCCAGCAGCTTCAGCCGGGGAGGGCCGAGCCAAGAGACCCAGTACTTC CASSFSRGGPSQETQYF
NA NA TRBJ1-5 TRBV28 TGTGCCAGCAGTCCGGGGGGCTACTATAGCAATCAGCCCCAGCATTTT CASSPGGYYSNQPQHF
TRBD2 NA TRBJ2-2 TRBV9 TGTGCCAGCAGCGGACAGCCGGGACTAGCAGTTCCCGGGGAGCTGTTTTTT CASSGQPGLAVPGELFF
NA NA TRBJ2-5 TRBV9 TGTGCCAGCAGCCAGGGAACTTTCCAAGAGACCCAGTACTTC CASSQGTFQETQYF
NA NA TRBJ2-1 TRBV19 TGTGCCAGTAGGACCGGGGTGGAGCAGTTCTTC CASRTGVEQFF
TRBD1 NA TRBJ1-1 TRBV19 TGTGCCAGTAGTATCAGGGGGGAAGTCACTGAAGCTTTCTTT CASSIRGEVTEAFF
NA NA TRBJ1-1 TRBV2 TGTGCCAGCAGTGAAGCGCTGGTCGGCAGGGTGAGGACTGGAGCTTTCTTT CASSEALVGRVRTGAFF
NA NA TRBJ1-3 TRBV19 TGTGCCAGTAGTATAGGAAACACCATATATTTT CASSIGNTIYF
TRBD2 NA TRBJ2-1 TRBV7-6 TGTGCCAGCAGCTTAGGGACTAGCGGATACAATGAGCAGTTCTTC CASSLGTSGYNEQFF
NA NA TRBJ1-1 TRBV27 TGTGCCAGCAGTTTATCGTCTAAGAACACTGAAGCTTTCTTT CASSLSSKNTEAFF
NA NA TRBJ1-6 TRBV6-1 TGTGCCAGCACCGAGGGGGACACCCTCCCCCTCCACTTT CASTEGDTLPLHF
TRBD2 NA TRBJ2-7 TRBV28 TGTGCCAGCGATACTAGCGGGAGACTCTACGAGCAGTACTTC CASDTSGRLYEQYF
NA NA TRBJ2-7 TRBV4-2 TGTGCCAGCAGCCAAGGACACGAGCAGTACTTC CASSQGHEQYF
NA once TRBJ2-7 TRBV6-6 TGTGCCAGCAGTACGTCCTCCTACGAGCAGTACTTC CASSTSSYEQYF
NA NA TRBJ2-7 TRBV12-1 TGTGCCAGCAGCTTGGGGGACTATCTTGGGGAGCAGTACTTC CASSLGDYLGEQYF
NA once TRBJ2-6 TRBV6-6 TGTGCCAGCAGAGCAGTATCTGGGGCCAACGTCCTGACTTTC CASRAVSGANVLTF
NA NA TRBJ2-3 TRBV7-3 TGTGCCAGCAGCCTAAAGGGTGCGGCAGGACAAAATACGCAGTATTTT CASSLKGAAGQNTQYF
NA NA TRBJ2-2 TRBV19 TGTGCCACGGGACAGAACACCGGGGAGCTGTTTTTT CATGQNTGELFF
TRBD1 once TRBJ1-2 TRBV2 TGTGCCAGCATCGGGGACAGGGTGGCATCCACCTTC CASIGDRVASTF
NA NA TRBJ2-7 TRBV6-1 TGTGCCAGCAGTCTTGGACCTACCACCCCCTACGAGCAGTACTTC CASSLGPTTPYEQYF
TRBD1 NA TRBJ2-1 TRBV6-5 TGTGCCAGCAGTTACTGGGACAGGGGGAATGAGCAGTTCTTC CASSYWDRGNEQFF
TRBD2 NA TRBJ2-1 TRBV9 TGTGCCAGCAGCGGGGGTGGGACTAGCGCGTCCGATGAGCAGTTCTTC CASSGGGTSASDEQFF
NA NA TRBJ1-1 TRBV6-5 TGTGCCAGCAGACCCGATAGCACTGAAGCTTTCTTT CASRPDSTEAFF
TRBD2 NA TRBJ2-1 TRBV10-1 TGCGCCAGCAGTGGGGCGACTAGCGGGAGGAATTACAATGAGCAGTTCTTC CASSGATSGRNYNEQFF
NA NA TRBJ1-1 TRBV6-5 TGTGCCAGTATGATAGTCGGATCAGGCACTGAAGCTTTCTTT CASMIVGSGTEAFF
NA NA TRBJ1-2 TRBV11-3 TGTGCCAGCAGCCTCGACAGCTATGGCTACACCTTC CASSLDSYGYTF
TRBD2 NA TRBJ2-1 TRBV5-4 TGTGCCAGCAGCTTAGAGCGGGGGTACAATGAGCAGTTCTTC CASSLERGYNEQFF
NA NA TRBJ2-5 TRBV7-7 TGTGCCAGCAGCTTAGTGGAGGGAGCCCAAGAGACCCAGTACTTC CASSLVEGAQETQYF
TRBD2 NA TRBJ2-5 TRBV30 TGTGCCTGGAATCACCTAGCGGGAGGTAGAGAGACCCAGTACTTC CAWNHLAGGRETQYF
TRBD2 NA TRBJ2-1 TRBV5-4 TGTGCCAGCAGGACTAGCGGGGGGCGGAATGAGCAGTTCTTC CASRTSGGRNEQFF
NA NA TRBJ1-2 TRBV20-1 TGCAGTGCCACCCGCTTTTATGGCTACACCTTC CSATRFYGYTF
NA few TRBJ2-7 TRBV28 TGTGCCAGCAGTTTAGTGGACGGCCACTACGAGCAGTACTTC CASSLVDGHYEQYF
NA NA TRBJ2-5 TRBV9 TGTGCCAGCAGCGTAGAGGATGTAGAGACCCAGTACTTC CASSVEDVETQYF
NA NA TRBJ2-2 TRBV13 TGTGCCAGCAGCTTACGGGGATCTACCGGGGAGCTGTTTTTT CASSLRGSTGELFF
NA NA TRBJ2-3 TRBV29-1 TGCAGCGTTGAAGTATTCGGGAGTCTAAATACGCAGTATTTT CSVEVFGSLNTQYF
NA NA TRBJ1-2 TRBV28 TGTGCCAGCAGTTTACTGGGTGGCTACACCTTC CASSLLGGYTF
NA NA TRBJ2-3 TRBV27 TGTGCCAGCAGTTTAGGTCTAGTGAGACTCTCAGATACGCAGTATTTT CASSLGLVRLSDTQYF
NA NA TRBJ2-3 TRBV27 TGTGCCAGCAGTTTCCCGGGGGATACGCAGTATTTT CASSFPGDTQYF
NA NA TRBJ1-4 TRBV29-1 TGCAGCGGCGAGTACCTGGAAAAACTGTTTTTT CSGEYLEKLFF
TRBD2 once TRBJ2-5 TRBV7-7 TGTGCCAGCAGCTTAGCGCCAAGCGGGGGGTTCCAAGAGACCCAGTACTTC CASSLAPSGGFQETQYF
TRBD2 NA TRBJ2-5 TRBV30 TGTGCCTGGAGTGTTGTGGGAGGGCAAGAGACCCAGTACTTC CAWSVVGGQETQYF
NA NA TRBJ2-5 TRBV6-1 TGTGCCAGCAGTGACGGGGTAAGGCAAGAGACCCAGTACTTC CASSDGVRQETQYF
NA NA TRBJ2-7 TRBV6-1 TGTGCCAGCAGTGAATTAGCACACGAGCAGTACTTC CASSELAHEQYF
TRBD1 once TRBJ2-3 TRBV4-1 TGCGCCAGCAGCCAAGATCTCGGACAGGCGCAGTATTTT CASSQDLGQAQYF
TRBD2 NA TRBJ2-7 TRBV6-5 TGTGCCAGCAGCCCCGGGAGGGATTACGAGCAGTACTTC CASSPGRDYEQYF
TRBD1 NA TRBJ2-7 TRBV29-1 TGCAGCGTTAGACAGGGGTCCTACGAGCAGTACTTC CSVRQGSYEQYF
NA NA TRBJ2-1 TRBV19 TGTGCCAGTAGTATTGCAGAGAGCTCCTACAATGAGCAGTTCTTC CASSIAESSYNEQFF
TRBD2 NA TRBJ2-1 TRBV28 TGTGCCAGCAGTTTCTCTGGGACTAGCGTTTGGAACAATGAGCAGTTCTTC CASSFSGTSVWNNEQFF
TRBD2 NA TRBJ2-2 TRBV4-1 TGCGCCAGCAGCCAACTCTCGGGGGGATCCGCGAACACCGGGGAGCTGTTTTTT CASSQLSGGSANTGELFF
TRBD2 NA TRBJ2-3 TRBV27 TGTGCCAGCAGTTTTTCTCTAGCGGGGGTTATAGATACGCAGTATTTT CASSFSLAGVIDTQYF
NA NA TRBJ2-5 TRBV6-5 TGTGCCAGCAGACGTCTAGCGACCCGCCAAGAGACCCAGTACTTC CASRRLATRQETQYF
NA NA TRBJ2-3 TRBV27 TGTGCCAGCATGGGGGGCTCAGAGGATACGCAGTATTTT CASMGGSEDTQYF
NA NA TRBJ1-6 TRBV20-1 TGCAGTGCTAGGCTAGGGGATTGGCTCCACTTT CSARLGDWLHF